The next 6 T cell receptor beta chains were all read from a single sample in a study of blood T cell repertoires in COVID-19. Libraries were prepared by immunoSEQ multiplex PCR; TCRdb keeps only in-frame clonotypes and omits some of them. Counted here are about 150,000 clones, 80% to 85% occurring once; the ten biggest clones make up over 5%. The source material was PBMCs or T cells enriched from blood (not recorded which). The receptor source for this set is a man in his 70s who had been exposed to COVID-19.

Only a few counts were recorded for this clone. V and J are TRBV18 and TRBJ2-1; D perhaps matches TRBD1 (8 bases). The V gene's germline CDR1 is KGHSH and CDR2 LQKENI. The CDR3 sequence is 17 residues long. Trimming stripped 2 bases from V and 3 bases from J, with 17 bases between. The CDR3 sequence: CASSPSRTGRDYNEQFF. CDR3 nucleotides: TGTGCCAGCTCACCATCCCGGACAGGGAGGGACTACAATGAGCAGTTCTTC.

The chain carries TRBV28 and TRBJ1-2; 8 bases match TRBD1. Germline assignment: CDR1 MDHEN and CDR2 SYDVKM. CDR3 length: 13 amino acids. V dropped 7 bases and J dropped 7; count of bases not matched to a gene: 8. The CDR3 nucleotides are TGTGCCAGCACTCTCGACAGGGGTCGTGGCTACACCTTC. Its translation is CASTLDRGRGYTF.

V gene TRBV6-5 combines with J gene TRBJ2-2, with 11 positions matching TRBD2. The CDR3 contains 15 residues. Germline-derived CDR1 and CDR2 are MNHEY and SVGAGI. The V and J ends lost 6 bases and 4 bases, in that order; junction bases with no gene match: 4. The CDR3 DNA is TGTGCCAGCAGATCTAGCGGGGGGCGCACCGGGGAGCTGTTTTTT. It encodes CASRSSGGRTGELFF.

In DNA, the CDR3 is TGTGCCAGCAGCTTAGATCGAAACATCTACACTGAAGCTTTCTTT. This encodes CASSLDRNIYTEAFF. The rearrangement joins TRBV11-2 to TRBJ1-1, with D hard to call. The germline V and J ends were trimmed by 0 bases and 3 bases, with 11 bases remaining between them. This CDR3 region has 15 residues. CDR1 and CDR2 (germline): SGHAT, FQNNGV.

The chain has TRBV5-1 and TRBJ2-5, with 11 positions matching TRBD2. This CDR3 has 16 amino acids. CDR1 and CDR2 from the germline V gene are SGHRS and YFSETQ. Unmatched junction bases numbered 6, after V lost 3 bases and J lost 2 bases. CDR3 in amino acids: CASSSRLAGPQETQYF. In DNA form, the CDR3 reads TGCGCCAGCAGCTCCCGACTAGCGGGGCCACAAGAGACCCAGTACTTC.

V is TRBV2 and J is TRBJ1-1; possibly TRBD1 for D (5 bases). Germline V gene data show CDR1 as SNHLY and CDR2 as FYNNEI. The CDR3 runs to 13 residues. V was cut by 8 bases and J by 1 base, with 11 bases left in between. The CDR3 protein is CASGGTANTEAFF. The CDR3 nucleotides read TGTGCCAGCGGGGGGACGGCGAACACTGAAGCTTTCTTT. Full variable domain (rest looked up from reference TRBV2 and TRBJ1-1): EPEVTQTPSHQVTQMGQEVILRCVPISNHLYFYWYRQILGQKVEFLVSFYNNEISEKSEIFDDQFSVERPDGSNFTLKIRSTKLEDSAMYFCASGGTANTEAFFGQGTRLTVV.